This T cell receptor beta chain was captured in a study of cytomegalovirus exposure and HLA in healthy donors. Notes on the study in general: Reports indicated that the classifier achieved high specificity and sensitivity in diagnosing cytomegalovirus status.

The length of the CDR3 is 17 residues. Germline V CDR1 and CDR2: SGHRS, YFSETQ. V was shortened by 0 bases and J by 7 bases, with 22 bases between the two germline ends. Comments on this clone: The antigen is undetermined.

The PCR employed 60 Vbeta primers together with 13 Jbeta primers. Data came from immunoSEQ multiplex PCR; TCRdb stores just in-frame clones and leaves some out. The table includes about 160,000 clones, around 79% detected once. The genes are TRBV5-1 and TRBJ2-5; D perhaps matches TRBD2 (7 bases). The receptor was derived from a male donor in good health and CMV-seropositive. Source material: PBMCs. The CDR3 DNA follows: TGCGCCAGCAGCTTGGGTGTCTCCGGGGGGCTCCGGGGGACCCAGTACTTC. Translated: CASSLGVSGGLRGTQYF. Filled out from reference TRBV5-1 and TRBJ2-5, the complete variable domain reads KAGVTQTPRYLIKTRGQQVTLSCSPISGHRSVSWYQQTPGQGLQFLFEYFSETQRNKGNFPGRFSGRQFSNSRSEMNVSTLELGDSALYLCASSLGVSGGLRGTQYFGPGTRLLVL.